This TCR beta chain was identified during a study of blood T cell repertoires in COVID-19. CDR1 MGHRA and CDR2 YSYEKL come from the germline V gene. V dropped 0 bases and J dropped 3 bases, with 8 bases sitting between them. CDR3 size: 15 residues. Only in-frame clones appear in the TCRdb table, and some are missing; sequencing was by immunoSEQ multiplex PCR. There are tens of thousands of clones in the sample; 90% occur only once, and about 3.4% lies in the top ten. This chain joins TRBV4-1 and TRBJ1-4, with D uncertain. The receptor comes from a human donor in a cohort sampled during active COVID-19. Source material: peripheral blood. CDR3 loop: CASSQDHGANEKLFF. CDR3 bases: TGCGCCAGCAGCCAAGACCACGGGGCTAATGAAAAACTGTTTTTT.